Below, 30 T cell receptor beta chains from the same sample are listed, as sequenced in a study of identifying expanded T cells in peripheral blood. Sequencing was performed with immunoSEQ multiplex PCR; in TCRdb, only in-frame clones are kept and a portion is missing. The table lists some 54,000 clones, approximately 79% of them singletons. Sequenced input: blood. The receptor set was obtained from a person aged 18 to 70 in good health.

The gene calls are TRBV5-6 and TRBJ2-7, with 8 bases fitting TRBD1. The CDR3 runs to 15 residues. Germline CDR1 is SGHDT and CDR2 is YYEEEE. With 4 bases clipped from V and 2 bases from J, the junction kept 8 bases outside the gene matches. DNA of the CDR3: TGTGCCAGCAGCCCCGACAGGGGCAGGACCTACGAGCAGTACTTC. Protein product: CASSPDRGRTYEQYF.

The V and J genes are TRBV5-6 and TRBJ2-1; 11 bases line up with TRBD2. The CDR3 has 16 amino acids. Germline CDR1 SGHDT, CDR2 YYEEEE. V was pared by 3 bases and J by 3 bases, with 5 bases of the junction left unmatched. The chain's CDR3 is CASSSGTSGYYNEQFF. CDR3 nucleotides: TGTGCCAGCAGCTCCGGGACTAGCGGTTACTACAATGAGCAGTTCTTC. Full variable domain (rest looked up from reference TRBV5-6 and TRBJ2-1): DAGVTQSPTHLIKTRGQQVTLRCSPKSGHDTVSWYQQALGQGPQFIFQYYEEEERQRGNFPDRFSGHQFPNYSSELNVNALLLGDSALYLCASSSGTSGYYNEQFFGPGTRLTVL.

This chain connects TRBV6-5 to TRBJ2-3, with 7 bases aligning to TRBD2. The CDR3 contains 15 residues. After removal of 4 bases from V and 2 bases from J, the junction contained 6 bases not matched to a gene. The germline V gene has CDR1 MNHEY and CDR2 SVGAGI. This chain's CDR3 is CASSLGGPPTDTQYF. The CDR3 DNA sequence: TGTGCCAGCAGTTTGGGAGGGCCCCCCACAGATACGCAGTATTTT.

This chain joins TRBV10-3 and TRBJ2-5, with D uncertain. The CDR3 runs to 13 residues. Germline CDR1 and CDR2: ENHRY and SYGVKD. Trimming removed 11 bases from V and 3 bases from J, with 16 bases in between. CDR3 region: CAFPTECEETQYF. CDR3 nucleotide sequence: TGTGCCTTCCCGACGGAATGCGAAGAGACCCAGTACTTC.

This sequence joins TRBV7-9 and TRBJ2-5, with unresolved D. V was trimmed by 3 bases and J by 7 bases, leaving 15 bases between them. The CDR3 is made up of 14 amino acids. Germline V CDR1 and CDR2: SEHNR, FQNEAQ (reference sequence). CDR3 coding DNA: TGTGCCAGCAGCTTGTCGCCCGTACGGGTGACCCAGTACTTC. Amino acid sequence: CASSLSPVRVTQYF.

The chain employs TRBV12-5 and TRBJ2-5; D possibly uses TRBD1 or TRBD2 (6 bases each). V lost 3 bases to trimming and J lost 3 bases, with 17 bases between them. Germline CDR1 is LGHNT and CDR2 is FRNRAP. The CDR3 has 16 residues. CDR3 sequence (DNA): TGTGCTAGTGGTTTCCCCCGCCGGGGGCCAAAAGAGACCCAGTACTTC. As protein: CASGFPRRGPKETQYF.

This chain uses TRBV10-3 with TRBJ2-7; D possibly corresponds to TRBD1 (6 bases). Trimming shortened V by 4 bases and J by 5 bases, and 15 bases separated the two germline ends. This CDR3 is built from 14 residues. Per germline, CDR1 ENHRY and CDR2 SYGVKD. The CDR3 sequence: CAISGDQGYNEQYF. CDR3 in DNA: TGTGCCATCAGTGGGGACCAGGGGTACAACGAGCAGTACTTC.

The sample holds a few counts of this clone. The V call is TRBV7-1, the J call TRBJ2-7; a possible D gene is TRBD1 (5 bases). TRBV7-1 is designated an ORF whose function remains uncertain. Between the trimmed V and J ends, which lost 5 bases and 1 base, there was a span of 6 bases. The CDR3 is 12 residues long. CDR3 bases: TGTGCCAGCAGCCACAGGTCCTACGAGCAGTACTTC. Translating gives CASSHRSYEQYF.

V and J are TRBV2 and TRBJ2-3; 7 nucleotides agree with TRBD2. The ends lost 6 bases at V and 3 bases at J; junction bases unmatched: 6. CDR3 length: 14 amino acids. The germline gives CDR1 SNHLY, CDR2 FYNNEI. The CDR3 DNA sequence: TGTGCCAGCAGGGTACGACTAGCAACAGATACGCAGTATTTT. Protein sequence: CASRVRLATDTQYF.

J is TRBJ2-3 and V is TRBV4-2; TRBD1 agrees at 7 bases. The germline CDR1 and CDR2 sequences are LGHNA and YNFKEQ. The J segment lost 6 bases and the V segment lost 5 bases, leaving 14 bases of the junction unmatched. This CDR3 is built from 16 residues. CDR3 sequence reads: CASSSSSQGPWDTQYF. The CDR3 DNA is TGTGCCAGCAGCTCAAGCTCACAGGGGCCGTGGGATACGCAGTATTTT.

This clone showed up just once. J is TRBJ2-5 and V is TRBV19, with TRBD1 matching over 12 bases. CDR1 is LNHDA and CDR2 is SQIVND in the germline V gene (reference sequence). CDR3 size: 15 residues. With 4 bases clipped from V and 5 bases from J, the junction kept 5 bases outside the gene matches. This CDR3 reads CASSTGTGGRETQYF. The CDR3 DNA follows: TGTGCCAGTAGTACGGGGACAGGGGGCAGGGAGACCCAGTACTTC.

The V and J genes are TRBV2 and TRBJ1-2; D ambiguous. This CDR3 contains 13 residues. The V gene's germline CDR1 is SNHLY and CDR2 FYNNEI. Between the trimmed V and J ends, which lost 9 bases and 6 bases, there was a span of 17 bases. The CDR3 bases are TGTGCCAGGTCGAAGCAAAGAGCGGATGGCTACACCTTC. It translates to CARSKQRADGYTF.

The chain uses TRBV18 and TRBJ1-6; D might be TRBD1 (6 bases). V lost 1 base and J lost 13, with 17 bases in between. The CDR3 loop spans 15 amino acids. Germline V gives CDR1 KGHSH, CDR2 LQKENI. CDR3 protein: CASSPLRQGIGPLHF. CDR3 coding DNA: TGTGCCAGCTCACCACTCCGCCAGGGGATAGGGCCCCTCCACTTT.

The chain is built from TRBV7-9 and TRBJ1-1, with D unclear. The length of the CDR3 is 13 residues. The V and J ends lost 1 base and 4 bases respectively, with 7 bases between them. Germline lookup yields CDR1 SEHNR and CDR2 FQNEAQ (reference sequence). The CDR3 is CASSLGLLTEAFF. CDR3 nucleotides: TGTGCCAGCAGCTTAGGGTTGCTCACTGAAGCTTTCTTT.

The chain recombines TRBV27 with TRBJ1-2; D not certain. The CDR3 has 15 residues. The V end lost 5 bases, the J end lost 0 bases, and 13 bases lay between the germline ends. Germline V lookup: CDR1 MNHEY, CDR2 SMNVEV (reference sequence). CDR3 amino acids: CASSPGRRTNYGYTF. As DNA, the CDR3 is TGTGCCAGCAGTCCAGGACGGCGAACTAACTATGGCTACACCTTC.

For the CDR3, the DNA is TGTGCCAGCAGCTTCCGGACTAGCGGGAGGGAGGTTGAGCAGTTCTTC. It is translated as CASSFRTSGREVEQFF. V usage is TRBV5-6 and J usage is TRBJ2-1, with 15 bases lining up with TRBD2. This CDR3 region has 16 residues. J gave up 9 bases and V 2 bases, and 6 bases lay outside the gene matches. The V gene's germline CDR1 is SGHDT and CDR2 YYEEEE.

The genes are TRBV9 and TRBJ2-5; TRBD2 matches at 9 bases. The germline gives CDR1 SGDLS, CDR2 YYNGEE. The CDR3 has 16 amino acids. Losses at the gene ends were 0 bases for V and 1 base for J; bases not matched to a gene: 4. The CDR3 region has the DNA TGTGCCAGCAGCGTAGGGCCTAGCGGGATCCAAGAGACCCAGTACTTC. It codes for CASSVGPSGIQETQYF.

The chain uses TRBV14 and TRBJ2-1; 13 bases agree with TRBD2. CDR1 is SGHDN, CDR2 FVKESK, per germline. The V gene end was trimmed by 1 base and the J gene end by 0 bases; junction bases not matched to a gene: 6. The CDR3 length is 19 residues. The CDR3 DNA follows: TGTGCCAGCAGCCAAGGGAGGACTAGCGGGAGACCCTCCTACAATGAGCAGTTCTTC. This encodes CASSQGRTSGRPSYNEQFF.

J is TRBJ2-2 and V is TRBV11-2, with TRBD2 matching 10 bases. Trimming at V came to 0 bases and at J to 1 base, leaving 11 bases not matched to a gene. The CDR3 length is 20 residues. Germline V gene lookup returns CDR1 SGHAT and CDR2 FQNNGV. Written as DNA, the CDR3 is TGTGCCAGCAGCTTAGACCGCCCGCTAGCGGGAGTGGGGAACACCGGGGAGCTGTTTTTT. This gives the protein CASSLDRPLAGVGNTGELFF.

This clone was detected only a few times. This chain joins TRBV6-5 and TRBJ1-5; D remains unclear. Germline V gene sequence: CDR1 MNHEY, CDR2 SVGAGI. The CDR3 totals 15 residues. Between the trimmed V and J ends, which lost 4 bases and 1 base, there was a span of 11 bases. The CDR3 spells CASSSNRGSNQPQHF. The CDR3 DNA sequence: TGTGCCAGCAGTTCCAACAGAGGGAGCAATCAGCCCCAGCATTTT.

V is TRBV5-4 and J is TRBJ2-3, with D perhaps being TRBD1 or TRBD2 (5 bases each). The CDR3 totals 15 residues. CDR1 is SGHNT, CDR2 YYREEE, per germline (reference sequence). Trimming took off 0 bases at V and 6 bases at J, with 14 bases between the two ends. CDR3 sequence reads: CASSLDRRRSDTQYF. The DNA for the CDR3 is TGTGCCAGCAGCTTGGACAGGAGGAGGTCGGATACGCAGTATTTT.

The gene calls are TRBV14 and TRBJ1-2; D is possibly TRBD1 (5 bases). V shed 0 bases and J shed 8 bases, with 19 bases lying between them. This CDR3 has 16 residues. Per germline, CDR1 SGHDN and CDR2 FVKESK. The CDR3, as DNA: TGTGCCAGCAGCCAAGATTTGTCCCAGGGCAGTAACGGCTACACCTTC. It yields the protein CASSQDLSQGSNGYTF. The variable domain in full, completed from reference TRBV14 and TRBJ1-2, reads EAGVTQFPSHSVIEKGQTVTLRCDPISGHDNLYWYRRVMGKEIKFLLHFVKESKQDESGMPNNRFLAERTGGTYSTLKVQPAELEDSGVYFCASSQDLSQGSNGYTFGSGTRLTVV.

This chain links TRBV6-5 with TRBJ1-6; D gene ambiguous. V shed 2 bases and J shed 4 bases, with 9 bases lying between them. The CDR3 loop spans 15 amino acids. Germline CDR1 MNHEY, CDR2 SVGAGI. The CDR3 nucleotides read TGTGCCAGCAGTTACCTTGGCCAATATAATTCACCCCTCCACTTT. Translation gives CASSYLGQYNSPLHF.

The rearrangement joins TRBV7-2 to TRBJ2-7; maybe TRBD1 (5 bases). Germline CDR1 reads SGHTA; CDR2 reads FQGNSA. V was cut by 1 base and J by 4 bases, with 8 bases left in between. The length of the CDR3 is 13 residues. The CDR3 reads CASSLEGWYEQYF. In DNA, the CDR3 is TGTGCCAGCAGCTTAGAGGGGTGGTACGAGCAGTACTTC.

The chain couples TRBV6-5 to TRBJ1-1; TRBD1 matches 7 bases. J was trimmed by 5 bases and V by 6 bases; bases with no gene match: 12. Germline V gene lookup returns CDR1 MNHEY and CDR2 SVGAGI. This CDR3 is built from 15 residues. The CDR3 loop reads CASRKGTARGTEAFF. Written as DNA, the CDR3 is TGTGCCAGCAGAAAAGGGACAGCCAGAGGAACTGAAGCTTTCTTT.

CDR3 DNA sequence: TGCGCCAGCAGCATGGACGATGCAGATACGCAGTATTTT. Protein: CASSMDDADTQYF. The chain has TRBV5-1 and TRBJ2-3; D is unclear. The CDR3 has 13 amino acids. The V and J ends lost 4 bases and 4 bases respectively, with 10 bases between them. From germline, CDR1 is SGHRS and CDR2 YFSETQ.

The genes are TRBV4-1 and TRBJ2-4; D not resolved. The CDR3 runs to 14 residues. From germline, CDR1 is MGHRA and CDR2 YSYEKL. V was shortened by 2 bases and J by 10 bases, with 15 bases between the two germline ends. CDR3 nucleotide sequence: TGCGCCAGCAGCCAACAAATGGGCCACACAATTCAGTACTTC. This gives the protein CASSQQMGHTIQYF.

In nucleotides, the CDR3 is TGTGCCAGCAGCTTGGTGGCATCTCTTGGCTACACCTTC. Its translation: CASSLVASLGYTF. V is TRBV5-4 and J is TRBJ1-2; no firm D call. The CDR3 spans 13 residues. Germline loops: CDR1 SGHNT, CDR2 YYREEE (reference sequence). Trimming removed 0 bases at V and 7 bases at J, with 10 bases between.

The chain is built from TRBV5-1 and TRBJ1-4, with D maybe TRBD1 (6 bases). Germline loops: CDR1 SGHRS, CDR2 YFSETQ. V shed 4 bases and J shed 8 bases, with 18 bases lying between them. This CDR3 region has 15 residues. The CDR3 here is CASSQGTTRGEKLFF. CDR3 DNA sequence: TGCGCCAGCAGCCAGGGGACTACCAGGGGAGAAAAACTGTTTTTT.

The chain links TRBV6-5 to TRBJ2-3; D gene unclear. Deletions cut 2 bases from V and 4 bases from J, with 10 bases between. The germline V gene encodes CDR1 MNHEY and CDR2 SVGAGI. The CDR3 is 14 amino acids. Written as DNA, the CDR3 is TGTGCCAGCAGTTACGTCCAAAGATCAGATACGCAGTATTTT. It is translated as CASSYVQRSDTQYF.